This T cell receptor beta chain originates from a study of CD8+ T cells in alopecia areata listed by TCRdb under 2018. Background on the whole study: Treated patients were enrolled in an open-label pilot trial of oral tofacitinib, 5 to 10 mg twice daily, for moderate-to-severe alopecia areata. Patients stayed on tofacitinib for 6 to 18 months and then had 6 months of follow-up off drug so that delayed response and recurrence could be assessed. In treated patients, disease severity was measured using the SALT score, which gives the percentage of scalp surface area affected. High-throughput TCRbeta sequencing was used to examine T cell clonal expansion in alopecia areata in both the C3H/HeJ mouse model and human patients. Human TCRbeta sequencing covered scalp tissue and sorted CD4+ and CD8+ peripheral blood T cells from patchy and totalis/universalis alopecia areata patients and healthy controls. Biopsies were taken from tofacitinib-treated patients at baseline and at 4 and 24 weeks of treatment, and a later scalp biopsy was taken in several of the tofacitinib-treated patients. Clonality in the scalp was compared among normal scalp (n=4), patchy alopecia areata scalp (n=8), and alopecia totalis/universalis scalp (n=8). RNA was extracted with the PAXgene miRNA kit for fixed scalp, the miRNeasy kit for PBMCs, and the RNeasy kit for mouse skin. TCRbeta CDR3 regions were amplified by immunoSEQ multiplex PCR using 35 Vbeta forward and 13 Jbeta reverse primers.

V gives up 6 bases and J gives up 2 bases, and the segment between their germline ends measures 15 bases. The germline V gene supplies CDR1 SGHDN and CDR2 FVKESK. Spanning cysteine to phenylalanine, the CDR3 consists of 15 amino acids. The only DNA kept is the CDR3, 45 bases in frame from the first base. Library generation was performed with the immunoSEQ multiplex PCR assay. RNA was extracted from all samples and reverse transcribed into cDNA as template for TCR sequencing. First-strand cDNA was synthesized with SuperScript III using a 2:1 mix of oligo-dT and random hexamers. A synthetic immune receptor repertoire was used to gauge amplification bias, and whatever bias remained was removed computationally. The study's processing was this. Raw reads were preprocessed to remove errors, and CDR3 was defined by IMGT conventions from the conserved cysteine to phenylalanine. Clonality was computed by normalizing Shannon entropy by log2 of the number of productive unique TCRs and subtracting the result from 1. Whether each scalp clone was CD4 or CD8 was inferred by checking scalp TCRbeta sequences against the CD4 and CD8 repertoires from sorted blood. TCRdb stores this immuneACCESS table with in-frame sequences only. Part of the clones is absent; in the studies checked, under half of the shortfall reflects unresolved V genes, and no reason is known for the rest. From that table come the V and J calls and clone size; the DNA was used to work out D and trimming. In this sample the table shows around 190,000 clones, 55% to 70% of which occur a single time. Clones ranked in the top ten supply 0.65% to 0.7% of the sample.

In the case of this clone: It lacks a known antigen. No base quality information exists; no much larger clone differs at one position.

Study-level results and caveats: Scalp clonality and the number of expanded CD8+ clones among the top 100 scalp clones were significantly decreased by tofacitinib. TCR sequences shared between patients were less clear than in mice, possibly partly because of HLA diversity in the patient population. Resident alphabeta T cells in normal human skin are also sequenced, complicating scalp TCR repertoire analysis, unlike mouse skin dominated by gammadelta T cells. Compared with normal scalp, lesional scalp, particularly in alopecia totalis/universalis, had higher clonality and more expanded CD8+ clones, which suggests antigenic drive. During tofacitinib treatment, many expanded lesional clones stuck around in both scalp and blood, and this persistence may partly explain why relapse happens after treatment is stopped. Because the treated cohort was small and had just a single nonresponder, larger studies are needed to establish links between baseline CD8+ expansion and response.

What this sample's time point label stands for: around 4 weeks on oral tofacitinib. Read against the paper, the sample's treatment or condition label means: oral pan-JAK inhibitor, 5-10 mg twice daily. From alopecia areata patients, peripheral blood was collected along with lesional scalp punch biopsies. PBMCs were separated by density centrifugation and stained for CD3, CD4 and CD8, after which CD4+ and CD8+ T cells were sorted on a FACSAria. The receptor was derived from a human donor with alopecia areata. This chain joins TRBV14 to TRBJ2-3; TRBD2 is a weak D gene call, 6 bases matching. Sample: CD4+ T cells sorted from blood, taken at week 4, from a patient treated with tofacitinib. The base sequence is TGTGCCAGCAGGGGAGGATGGGTCAACACAGATACGCAGTATTTT. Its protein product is CASRGGWVNTDTQYF.